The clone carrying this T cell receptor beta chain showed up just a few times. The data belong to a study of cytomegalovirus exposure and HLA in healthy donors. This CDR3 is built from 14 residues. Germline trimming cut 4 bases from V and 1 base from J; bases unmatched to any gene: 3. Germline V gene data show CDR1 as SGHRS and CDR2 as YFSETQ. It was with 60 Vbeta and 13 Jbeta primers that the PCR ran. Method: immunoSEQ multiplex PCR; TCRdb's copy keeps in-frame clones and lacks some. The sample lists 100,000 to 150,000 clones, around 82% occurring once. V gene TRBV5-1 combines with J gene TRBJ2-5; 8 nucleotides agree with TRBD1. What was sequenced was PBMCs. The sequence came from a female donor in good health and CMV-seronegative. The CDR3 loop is CASSAGTGQETQYF. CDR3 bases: TGCGCCAGCAGCGCAGGGACAGGCCAAGAGACCCAGTACTTC.